This T cell receptor beta chain was documented in a study of CD8+ T cells in alopecia areata (dated by TCRdb to 2017 to 2018). A note on the overall study: The treated patients, all with moderate-to-severe alopecia areata, were enrolled in an open-label pilot trial of oral tofacitinib given at 5 to 10 mg twice daily. Patients received tofacitinib for 6 to 18 months and were then followed off drug for 6 months to check for delayed response and recurrence. Disease severity in treated patients was measured with the SALT score, which quantifies the percentage of affected scalp surface area. The study used high-throughput TCRbeta sequencing to examine T cell clonal expansion in alopecia areata, in both the C3H/HeJ mouse model and human patients. On the human side, TCRbeta sequencing was run on scalp tissue and on sorted CD4+ and CD8+ peripheral blood T cells from healthy controls and from alopecia areata patients with either patchy or totalis/universalis disease. Tofacitinib-treated patients had biopsies at baseline and at 4 and 24 weeks of treatment, with a later scalp biopsy in several patients. Scalp clonality was compared among normal scalp (n=4), patchy alopecia areata scalp (n=8), and alopecia totalis/universalis scalp (n=8). RNA was obtained with the PAXgene miRNA kit for fixed scalp, the miRNeasy kit for PBMCs, and the RNeasy kit for mouse skin. TCRbeta CDR3 regions were amplified by immunoSEQ multiplex PCR using 35 Vbeta forward and 13 Jbeta reverse primers. What the research found in general, with its limitations: Compared with normal scalp, lesional scalp had higher clonality and more expanded CD8+ clones, particularly in alopecia totalis/universalis, a pattern that suggests antigenic drive. The treated cohort was small, with a single nonresponder, so links between baseline CD8+ expansion and response need larger studies. TCR sequences shared between patients were less clear than in mice, possibly partly because of HLA diversity in the patient population. During tofacitinib treatment, many expanded lesional clones stuck around in both scalp and blood, and this persistence may partly explain why relapse happens after treatment is stopped. Scalp TCR repertoire analysis is complicated because resident alphabeta T cells in normal human skin are also sequenced, whereas mouse skin is dominated by gammadelta T cells. With tofacitinib, both scalp clonality and the number of expanded CD8+ clones among the top 100 scalp clones went down significantly.

Taken with the paper, the label for time point translates to: about 4 weeks on oral tofacitinib. The sample's treatment or condition, from its label and the paper: oral pan-JAK inhibitor, 5-10 mg twice daily. Lesional scalp punch biopsies and peripheral blood were collected from alopecia areata patients. PBMCs were isolated by density centrifugation and stained for CD3, CD4 and CD8, and CD4+ and CD8+ T cells were sorted on a FACSAria. Per the germline V gene, SGHAT is the CDR1 and FQNNGV is the CDR2. Measured from the cysteine to the phenylalanine, the CDR3 is 14 residues long. CDR3 DNA is the only sequence kept; it has 42 bases, read in frame from the first base. Clipping removes 3 bases from V and 10 bases from J, with 10 as the unmatched junction base count. Library preparation employed the immunoSEQ multiplex PCR assay. For TCR sequencing, RNA was extracted from every sample and reverse transcribed into cDNA to serve as template. First-strand cDNA was synthesized with SuperScript III using a 2:1 mix of oligo-dT and random hexamers. Amplification bias was assessed with a synthetic immune receptor repertoire, and residual bias was removed computationally. The authors' analysis ran thus. Raw reads were preprocessed for error removal, and CDR3 was defined according to IMGT conventions as running from the conserved cysteine to phenylalanine. Clonality was calculated as 1 minus Shannon entropy normalized by log2 of the number of productive unique TCRs. CD4 or CD8 identity of scalp clones was inferred by cross-referencing scalp TCRbeta sequences with sorted blood CD4 and CD8 repertoires. TCRdb obtained this table from immuneACCESS and retained in-frame rearrangements with V and J assigned. These tables miss some clones; where compared with another copy, unresolved V genes account for less than half of the shortfall, and the remainder is unexplained. Clone size and V and J calls were adopted from that table, with D and trimming inferred from the DNA. This sample has 200,000 to 250,000 clones in its table, and under 70% of those were observed once. The ten biggest clones cover roughly 4.2% of the sample.

To note about this clone: The specificity of this receptor is unknown. It has no much larger one-base neighbor in the sample; base qualities were not kept.

Source: CD4+ T cells sorted from blood, taken at week 4, from a patient treated with tofacitinib. This clonotype originated in a human donor with alopecia areata. This receptor chain uses TRBV11-2 and TRBJ1-1; 8 bases in the junction line up with TRBD1. The nucleotides are TGTGCCAGCAGCTTCAAATACCAGGGGGCTCGAGCTTTCTTT. It is translated as CASSFKYQGARAFF. Supplemented by the reference TRBV11-2 and TRBJ1-1 proteins around the CDR3, the complete variable domain is EAGVAQSPRYKIIEKRQSVAFWCNPISGHATLYWYQQILGQGPKLLIQFQNNGVVDDSQLPKDRFSAERLKGVDSTLKIQPAKLEDSAVYLCASSFKYQGARAFFGQGTRLTVV.